This T cell receptor (beta chain) was found in a study of beta chain features in type 1 diabetes. Study observations and caveats: Healthy donors had naive, central memory and Treg TCRB repertoires that appeared less similar than those seen among patients. More deletions and fewer insertions at VDJ junctions were found in patients with type 1 diabetes. Possible PCR preference for shorter templates applied equally to patients and controls.

CD45RO/CCR7/CD25/CD127/CD95/CD27 separated CD4+ naive, central memory, regulatory and stem cell-like memory cells by sorting. This CDR3 is built from 15 residues. Losses at the gene ends were 5 bases for V and 5 bases for J; bases not matched to a gene: 8. Per the germline V gene, CDR1 is LNHNV and CDR2 is YYDKDF (reference sequence). This clone was observed a few times. Its specificity is unknown. Expressed TCRB transcripts were sequenced after all isolated RNA was converted to cDNA. Sequencing used immunoSEQ multiplex PCR; TCRdb keeps in-frame clones, though not all of them. This table has fewer than 150,000 clones, about 7% appearing once.

The clonotype originates from a woman under 40 in good health. The sequenced sample consisted of central memory CD4+ T cells from blood. The genes are TRBV15 and TRBJ2-1; 8 bases match TRBD1. The DNA of the CDR3 is TGTGCCACCAGCTCCCGGGACAGGACAAACAATGAGCAGTTCTTC. Encoded protein: CATSSRDRTNNEQFF.